These 25 T cell receptor beta chains were all obtained from the same sample, sequenced in a study of T cells in localized non-small cell lung cancer. Repertoires were generated with immunoSEQ multiplex PCR, while TCRdb's copy carries only in-frame clones and drops some. Of tens of thousands of clones listed, 84% are singletons. The source material was peripheral blood, sampled before any cancer treatment. The receptors were gathered from a female donor older than 55 with stage I lung adenocarcinoma.

The chain is built from TRBV28 and TRBJ1-5; D possibly corresponds to TRBD1 (5 bases). V lost 8 bases to trimming and J lost 9 bases, with 35 bases between them. Germline CDR1 reads MDHEN; CDR2 reads SYDVKM. The CDR3 is made up of 19 amino acids. In DNA, the CDR3 is TGTGCCAGCCAAATCCAGGGAGCTGGGCGGCAGTTTCCTGGTAGGCCCCAGCATTTT. It yields the protein CASQIQGAGRQFPGRPQHF. The full variable domain, its missing parts supplied by reference TRBV28 and TRBJ1-5, is DVKVTQSSRYLVKRTGEKVFLECVQDMDHENMFWYRQDPGLGLRLIYFSYDVKMKEKGDIPEGYSVSREKKERFSLILESASTNQTSMYLCASQIQGAGRQFPGRPQHFGDGTRLSIL.

The rearrangement uses TRBV25-1 and TRBJ1-1; possible D gene TRBD1, 5 bases. Trimming cost V 4 bases and J 5 bases, with 14 bases left between them. The CDR3 covers 14 residues. Germline CDR1 MGHDK, CDR2 SYGVNS. As DNA, the CDR3 is TGTGCCAGCAGTGGGGGCCCCGGGGCGACTGAAGCTTTCTTT. As protein: CASSGGPGATEAFF.

The chain has TRBV11-2 and TRBJ2-1; D ambiguous. V lost 2 bases and J 1 base, leaving 9 bases between the germline ends. CDR3 length: 15 residues. From germline, CDR1 is SGHAT and CDR2 FQNNGV. This CDR3 is CASSLRDRSYNEQFF. CDR3 DNA: TGTGCCAGCAGCTTAAGAGACCGATCCTACAATGAGCAGTTCTTC.

V usage is TRBV10-3 and J usage is TRBJ2-7; D remains ambiguous. Trimming shortened V by 6 bases and J by 2 bases, and 5 bases separated the two germline ends. The CDR3 spans 11 residues. CDR1 and CDR2 (germline): ENHRY, SYGVKD. The CDR3 is CAISTAYEQYF. The CDR3 bases are TGTGCCATCAGCACAGCCTACGAGCAGTACTTC.

This chain connects TRBV7-8 to TRBJ2-2; TRBD2 agrees at 14 bases. CDR1 is SGHVS, CDR2 FQNEAQ, per germline. There are 19 residues in the CDR3. V dropped 7 bases and J dropped 5; count of bases not matched to a gene: 15. The CDR3 region is CASTRTSGGIRRRTGELFF. The CDR3 nucleotides are TGTGCCAGCACCCGGACTAGCGGGGGGATCCGAAGGCGGACCGGGGAGCTGTTTTTT.

This chain links TRBV18 with TRBJ2-1; TRBD1 is a possible D gene (5 bases). The CDR3 runs to 15 residues. Germline lookup yields CDR1 KGHSH and CDR2 LQKENI. Trimming removed 6 bases at V and 6 bases at J, with 18 bases between. The CDR3 here is CASSQGLGSSNEQFF. The DNA of the CDR3 is TGTGCCAGCTCTCAGGGTTTAGGAAGTTCCAATGAGCAGTTCTTC.

The chain uses TRBV6-6 and TRBJ1-3, with 7 bases identical to TRBD1. Germline-derived CDR1 and CDR2 are MNHNY and SVGAGI (reference sequence). The CDR3 consists of 16 residues. After removal of 3 bases from V and 4 bases from J, the junction contained 9 bases not matched to a gene. The CDR3 protein is CASSYNRDSLGNTIYF. In DNA form, the CDR3 reads TGTGCCAGCAGTTATAACCGGGACAGCTTGGGAAACACCATATATTTT.

The chain joins TRBV7-2 to TRBJ1-5; no clear D. Germline V gene sequence: CDR1 SGHTA, CDR2 FQGNSA. The CDR3 sequence is 14 residues long. V was cut by 1 base and J by 7 bases, with 11 bases left in between. The DNA of the CDR3 is TGTGCCAGCAGCTTAGGGGCCCCCAGGCAGCCCCAGCATTTT. Translating it yields CASSLGAPRQPQHF.

The rearrangement uses TRBV5-4 and TRBJ2-1; 13 bases line up with TRBD2. Germline V gene lookup returns CDR1 SGHNT and CDR2 YYREEE (reference sequence). V was clipped by 4 bases and J by 9 bases; unmatched bases: 13. This CDR3 contains 17 residues. CDR3 residues: CASSHFGTSGVRGEQFF. The CDR3 nucleotides are TGTGCCAGCAGCCATTTCGGGACTAGCGGGGTTAGGGGTGAGCAGTTCTTC.

The chain carries TRBV6-1 and TRBJ1-1, with D perhaps TRBD1 (5 bases). The CDR3 contains 11 residues. V gave up 8 bases and J gave up 5 bases, with 9 bases separating them. Germline CDR1 and CDR2: MNHNS and SASEGT. The CDR3 DNA sequence: TGTGCCAGCGCACGGGGGACTGAAGCTTTCTTT. Protein sequence: CASARGTEAFF.

The count of this clone is one. J is TRBJ2-7 and V is TRBV27; D could derive from TRBD1 or TRBD2 (7 bases each). Germline V gives CDR1 MNHEY, CDR2 SMNVEV (reference sequence). V lost 11 bases, J lost 2 bases, and 19 bases lay in between. CDR3 length: 14 amino acids. This chain's CDR3 is CASQGGGPPYEQYF. CDR3 DNA: TGTGCCTCTCAGGGGGGGGGACCGCCCTACGAGCAGTACTTC.

This clone has only a few counts. CDR3 coding DNA: TGTGCCAGCTCACCCCGCGCGGACAGGGGATGGAAAGGCTCTTATGGCTACACCTTC. It specifies CASSPRADRGWKGSYGYTF. The chain links TRBV18 to TRBJ1-2; 9 positions match TRBD1. CDR1 and CDR2 (germline): KGHSH, LQKENI. The CDR3 length is 19 residues. V was pared by 3 bases and J by 5 bases, with 19 bases of the junction left unmatched.

This clone has only a few counts. This chain connects TRBV5-1 to TRBJ2-5; TRBD2 matches at 8 bases. Per germline, CDR1 SGHRS and CDR2 YFSETQ. This CDR3 spans 16 amino acids. J lost 5 bases, V lost 0 bases, and 9 bases had no gene match. The CDR3 sequence: CASSLAVGSSGETQYF. The CDR3 region has the DNA TGCGCCAGCAGCTTGGCCGTCGGTTCTAGCGGGGAGACCCAGTACTTC.

The V gene is TRBV6-1, the J gene TRBJ2-7; D is unclear. CDR3 length: 12 residues. Trimming removed 6 bases at V and 4 bases at J, with 10 bases between. Germline CDR1 MNHNS, CDR2 SASEGT. The CDR3: CASSSDLYEQYF. For the CDR3, the DNA is TGTGCCAGCAGCTCGGACCTTTACGAGCAGTACTTC.

V and J are TRBV5-1 and TRBJ2-2; TRBD1 might be the D (6 bases). CDR3 length: 15 amino acids. Germline lookup yields CDR1 SGHRS and CDR2 YFSETQ. V lost 4 bases and J lost 1, with 11 bases in between. The CDR3 region has the DNA TGCGCCAGCAGCGTCGGACAGAGGAACACCGGGGAGCTGTTTTTT. Translating it yields CASSVGQRNTGELFF. Full variable domain (outside the CDR3, taken from reference TRBV5-1 and TRBJ2-2): KAGVTQTPRYLIKTRGQQVTLSCSPISGHRSVSWYQQTPGQGLQFLFEYFSETQRNKGNFPGRFSGRQFSNSRSEMNVSTLELGDSALYLCASSVGQRNTGELFFGEGSRLTVL.

The sample holds one count of this clone. The rearrangement links TRBV6-6 to TRBJ1-1; TRBD1 agrees at 10 bases. The CDR3 contains 16 residues. Germline V gene data show CDR1 as MNHNY and CDR2 as SVGAGI (reference sequence). Trimming at V came to 4 bases and at J to 0 bases, leaving 5 bases not matched to a gene. As DNA, the CDR3 is TGTGCCAGCAGTTCTTGGGGGACAGGGGTGAACACTGAAGCTTTCTTT. The encoded protein is CASSSWGTGVNTEAFF.

The chain has TRBV7-9 and TRBJ2-7; D might be TRBD1 or TRBD2, each matching 5 bases. The CDR3 loop spans 14 amino acids. The germline V and J ends were trimmed by 2 bases and 3 bases, with 11 bases remaining between them. Germline lookup yields CDR1 SEHNR and CDR2 FQNEAQ (reference sequence). As DNA, the CDR3 is TGTGCCAGCAGCTTAAGACCTGGGGGCTACGAGCAGTACTTC. As protein: CASSLRPGGYEQYF.

This chain connects TRBV19 to TRBJ2-3, with D possibly matching TRBD1 (6 bases). CDR3 size: 15 residues. V gave up 5 bases and J gave up 0 bases, with 12 bases separating them. Germline V gene lookup returns CDR1 LNHDA and CDR2 SQIVND (reference sequence). Written as DNA, the CDR3 is TGTGCCAGTAGTCGATGGGACACAAGCACAGATACGCAGTATTTT. Amino acids: CASSRWDTSTDTQYF.

The V and J genes are TRBV6-6 and TRBJ1-4; D uncertain. This CDR3 is 13 amino acids long. Trimming took off 7 bases at V and 10 bases at J, with 16 bases between the two ends. CDR1 is MNHNY, CDR2 SVGAGI, per germline (reference sequence). This CDR3 is CASTSDPDAKLFF. The CDR3 DNA reads TGTGCCAGCACCTCTGACCCCGATGCAAAACTGTTTTTT.

The chain recombines TRBV18 with TRBJ2-2; D possibly corresponds to TRBD2 (5 bases). This CDR3 contains 13 residues. The germline V and J ends were trimmed by 2 bases and 4 bases, with 5 bases remaining between them. Looked up from germline, CDR1 is KGHSH and CDR2 is LQKENI. The CDR3 coding sequence is TGTGCCAGCTCACCAGGGAGCACCGGGGAGCTGTTTTTT. Its translation is CASSPGSTGELFF.

The rearrangement joins TRBV7-9 to TRBJ2-4; TRBD2 might be the D (6 bases). The CDR3 loop spans 16 amino acids. From germline, CDR1 is SEHNR and CDR2 FQNEAQ (reference sequence). Trimming stripped 2 bases from V and 8 bases from J, with 19 bases between. The CDR3 spells CASSLIGGAGTDIQYF. CDR3 sequence (DNA): TGTGCCAGCAGCTTAATCGGCGGGGCGGGCACGGACATTCAGTACTTC.

This clone was counted a few times. The chain has TRBV11-3 and TRBJ1-1, with TRBD1 matching over 7 bases. Germline CDR1 and CDR2: SGHNT and YENEEA. The CDR3 has 14 amino acids. Losses at the gene ends were 4 bases for V and 5 bases for J; bases not matched to a gene: 7. This chain's CDR3 is CASSSRQGSTEAFF. The CDR3 DNA sequence: TGTGCCAGCAGCTCCCGACAGGGATCGACTGAAGCTTTCTTT.

The chain joins TRBV19 to TRBJ2-7; no reliable D call. V was trimmed by 7 bases and J by 5 bases, leaving 12 bases between them. The CDR3 contains 12 residues. CDR1 LNHDA and CDR2 SQIVND come from the germline V gene (reference sequence). DNA for the CDR3: TGTGCCAGTACTGGGGAAGCCCACGAGCAGTACTTC. Its translation: CASTGEAHEQYF. Combining the CDR3 with reference TRBV19 and TRBJ2-7 gives the whole variable domain DGGITQSPKYLFRKEGQNVTLSCEQNLNHDAMYWYRQDPGQGLRLIYYSQIVNDFQKGDIAEGYSVSREKKESFPLTVTSAQKNPTAFYLCASTGEAHEQYFGPGTRLTVT.

This clone was seen only a few times. The gene calls are TRBV7-2 and TRBJ1-2, with 9 positions matching TRBD1. Germline V CDR1 and CDR2: SGHTA, FQGNSA. V gave up 4 bases and J gave up 7 bases; unmatched junction bases: 10. This CDR3 spans 15 amino acids. The CDR3 DNA reads TGTGCCAGCAGCTATGCACAGGGGGCTCCCCTTGGCTACACCTTC. Residues: CASSYAQGAPLGYTF.

Of note for this clone: Other nucleotide sequences from this sample produce the same CDR3. The chain uses TRBV5-1 and TRBJ1-2; unclear D gene. CDR1 and CDR2 (germline): SGHRS, YFSETQ. This CDR3 spans 13 amino acids. Trimming removed 4 bases from V and 2 bases from J, with 9 bases in between. For the CDR3, the DNA is TGCGCCAGCAGCCCCGACACGAACTATGGCTACACCTTC. This gives the protein CASSPDTNYGYTF.